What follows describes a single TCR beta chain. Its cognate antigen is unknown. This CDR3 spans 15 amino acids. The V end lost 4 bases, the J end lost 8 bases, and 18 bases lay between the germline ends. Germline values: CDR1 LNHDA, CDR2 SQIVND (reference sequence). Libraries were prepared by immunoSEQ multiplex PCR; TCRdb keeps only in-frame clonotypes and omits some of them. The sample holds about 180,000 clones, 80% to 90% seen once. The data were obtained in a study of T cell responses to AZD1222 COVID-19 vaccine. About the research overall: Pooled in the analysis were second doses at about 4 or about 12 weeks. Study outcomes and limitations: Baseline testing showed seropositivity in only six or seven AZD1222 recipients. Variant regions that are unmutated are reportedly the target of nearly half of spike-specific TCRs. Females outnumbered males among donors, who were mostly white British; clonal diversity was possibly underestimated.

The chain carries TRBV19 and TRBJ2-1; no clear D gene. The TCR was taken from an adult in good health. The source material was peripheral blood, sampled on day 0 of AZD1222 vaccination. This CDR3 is CASSTTSLWIDEQFF. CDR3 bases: TGTGCCAGTAGTACCACATCACTGTGGATCGATGAGCAGTTCTTC.